Below, 10 T cell receptor beta chains from the same sample are listed, as sequenced in a study of blood T cell repertoires in COVID-19. Assay used: immunoSEQ multiplex PCR; TCRdb lists only in-frame clones, some missing. The table includes just under 350,000 clones, roughly 89% detected once. Material for sequencing was peripheral blood. The receptors were gathered from a young woman who had recovered from COVID-19.

Turning to this clone: Distinct nucleotide sequences in the sample also encode this CDR3. The chain carries TRBV7-8 and TRBJ2-5; 8 bases agree with TRBD2. The CDR3 runs 20 residues. The junction had 24 bases not matched to a gene; V was cut back by 5 bases and J by 4 bases. Germline V gives CDR1 SGHVS, CDR2 FQNEAQ. The CDR3 DNA reads TGTGCCAGCAGCCTGTACACGGGAGGGATCGATGCTCAAACGGGAGAGACCCAGTACTTC. Translated: CASSLYTGGIDAQTGETQYF.

The V and J genes are TRBV27 and TRBJ2-3; a possible D gene is TRBD2 (5 bases). The germline V gene encodes CDR1 MNHEY and CDR2 SMNVEV (reference sequence). There are 13 residues in the CDR3. Trimming shortened V by 3 bases and J by 4 bases, and 8 bases separated the two germline ends. CDR3 nucleotides: TGTGCCAGCAGTTTTTTGGACTCAGATACGCAGTATTTT. As protein: CASSFLDSDTQYF.

A note on this clone: The junction and the germline gene differ at one end; a read error may be behind it. The chain joins TRBV7-9 to TRBJ2-7; a possible D gene is TRBD1 (6 bases). CDR1 is SEHNR, CDR2 FQNEAQ, per germline (reference sequence). CDR3 length: 11 residues. The CDR3 is CASSWAGARLF. The DNA for the CDR3 is TGTGCCAGCAGCTGGGCAGGGGCTCGGCTTTTC.

V gene TRBV2 combines with J gene TRBJ2-2, with 9 bases aligning to TRBD1. The germline V gene encodes CDR1 SNHLY and CDR2 FYNNEI. J was trimmed by 4 bases and V by 4 bases; bases with no gene match: 10. This CDR3 comprises 17 residues. The CDR3 sequence is CASSGERDRATTGELFF. The CDR3 DNA reads TGTGCCAGCAGTGGGGAAAGGGACAGGGCGACCACCGGGGAGCTGTTTTTT.

This clone was seen once. The rearrangement uses TRBV11-3 and TRBJ2-7; 12 nucleotides line up with TRBD2. Germline lookup yields CDR1 SGHNT and CDR2 YENEEA. The CDR3 covers 13 residues. The DNA of the CDR3 is TGTGCCCGCAGACTAGCGGGAGACGGAGAGCAGTACGTC. Its translation: CARRLAGDGEQYV.

The V call is TRBV18, the J call TRBJ2-7, with D tentatively TRBD1 (6 bases). CDR1 KGHSH and CDR2 LQKENI come from the germline V gene. CDR3 size: 13 residues. The germline V and J ends were trimmed by 5 bases and 5 bases, with 13 bases remaining between them. CDR3 region: CASSADSVHEQYV. The DNA of the CDR3 is TGTGCCAGCTCAGCGGACAGCGTCCACGAGCAGTACGTC.

The chain links TRBV19 to TRBJ2-3; D possibly corresponds to TRBD2 (6 bases). There are 15 residues in the CDR3. V was pared by 3 bases and J by 2 bases, with 12 bases between. Germline V gives CDR1 LNHDA, CDR2 SQIVND (reference sequence). CDR3 sequence (DNA): TGTGCCAGTAGTATGGCGGGACGGCTCACAGATACGCAGTATTTT. Its protein product is CASSMAGRLTDTQYF.

This rearrangement joins TRBV4-3 to TRBJ2-1; 13 bases line up with TRBD2. The CDR3 is made up of 15 amino acids. After removal of 5 bases from V and 10 bases from J, the junction contained 8 bases not matched to a gene. Germline V lookup: CDR1 LGHNA, CDR2 YSLEER. The CDR3 DNA sequence: TGCGCCAGCAGCATAACTAGCGGGAGGGCCGGAGAGCAGTTCTTC. As protein: CASSITSGRAGEQFF.

Details on this clone: Other DNA sequences from this sample encode an identical CDR3 as well. V is TRBV20-1 and J is TRBJ2-5, with TRBD1 matching over 7 bases. Germline V gene data show CDR1 as DFQATT and CDR2 as SNEGSKA (reference sequence). This CDR3 spans 11 amino acids. Germline trimming cut 6 bases from V and 5 bases from J; bases unmatched to any gene: 3. CDR3 loop: CSANRGETQYF. The CDR3 DNA reads as TGCAGTGCCAACAGGGGTGAGACCCAGTACTTC.

This chain links TRBV6-5 with TRBJ1-2; D ambiguous. Germline-derived CDR1 and CDR2 are MNHEY and SVGAGI. The length of the CDR3 is 15 residues. V gave up 7 bases and J gave up 4 bases, with 19 bases separating them. CDR3 sequence: CASTGSILGSYGYTF. Here the CDR3 DNA reads TGTGCCAGCACCGGGTCTATCCTAGGGAGCTATGGCTACACCTTC.